The clone carrying this T cell receptor (beta chain) appeared a few times. Antigen specificity is unknown. This entry is derived from a study of T-cell memory formation after mild COVID-19. Notes on the study in general: The authors left the SARS-CoV-2 specificity of second-wave clones peaking on day 37 unconfirmed.

TCRdb re-analysed the 5' RACE reads in MiXCR, keeping a single row per CDR3 protein. Among a few hundred thousand distinct CDR3 sequences listed, approximately 30% were seen once. The junction had 5 bases not matched to a gene; V was cut back by 7 bases and J by 0 bases. The CDR3 has 14 amino acids. The specimen sequenced was PBMCs or a T cell subset sorted from them (not recorded which). The source is an adult woman who had mild COVID-19 (a few samples of this study predate the infection). Cell type and time point are not known. The chain carries TRBV12-3 or TRBV12-4 and TRBJ1-1, with TRBD1 identical over 7 bases. CDR3 amino acids: CASKMDRMNTEAFF. DNA for the CDR3: TGTGCCAGCAAGATGGACAGGATGAACACTGAAGCTTTCTTT.